The rows below give T cell receptor beta chains drawn from one sample of a study of cytomegalovirus exposure and HLA in healthy donors. Using immunoSEQ multiplex PCR, the repertoire was profiled, and TCRdb retains in-frame clones only, with some absent. Among 150,000 to 200,000 clones listed, 83% were seen once. Sequencing used PBMCs. The receptors were sampled from a man over 45 in good health and CMV-seropositive. CDR3s include the opening cysteine and the closing phenylalanine or tryptophan. The D gene is left open where the match is weak. Clone size is shown for a subset of rows, as once, few, many or a class of expanded clone.

>.|TRBD1|TRBV6-6|TRBJ2-6
CASRGQQSGANVLTF
TGTGCCAGCAGGGGACAGCAGTCTGGGGCCAACGTCCTGACTTTC
>.|.|TRBV19|TRBJ2-2
CASSIDSQGTGELFF
TGTGCCAGTAGTATCGACAGCCAGGGCACCGGGGAGCTGTTTTTT
>.|.|TRBV28|TRBJ1-3
CASSRQGTGNTIYF
TGTGCCAGCAGCCGCCAGGGGACTGGAAACACCATATATTTT
>few|.|TRBV7-2|TRBJ1-1
CASSPPGGTEAFF
TGTGCCAGCAGCCCCCCGGGAGGGACTGAAGCTTTCTTT
>.|.|TRBV7-9|TRBJ1-2
CASSLGSAAHGYTF
TGTGCCAGCAGCTTAGGGTCCGCGGCGCATGGCTACACCTTC
>.|.|TRBV9|TRBJ2-1
CASSDGTTYNEQFF
TGTGCCAGCAGCGACGGGACAACTTACAATGAGCAGTTCTTC
>.|TRBD1|TRBV5-4|TRBJ2-1
CASSAPGQGLGASSYNEQFF
TGTGCCAGCAGCGCACCCGGACAGGGTCTGGGGGCGAGCTCCTACAATGAGCAGTTCTTC
>.|TRBD1|TRBV11-2|TRBJ1-1
CASTLDRVKTEAFF
TGTGCCAGCACCCTTGACAGGGTGAAGACTGAAGCTTTCTTT
>.|.|TRBV28|TRBJ2-7
CASRLNTPGEQYF
TGTGCCAGCAGGTTGAATACTCCTGGCGAGCAGTACTTC
>.|.|TRBV2|TRBJ1-1
CASNEGLTGRDTEAFF
TGTGCCAGCAATGAAGGGCTTACAGGTCGGGACACTGAAGCTTTCTTT
>.|.|TRBV5-1|TRBJ2-7
CASSLAFGGEQYF
TGCGCCAGCAGCTTGGCCTTTGGAGGCGAGCAGTACTTC
>.|TRBD1|TRBV10-3|TRBJ1-4
CATAGTGDEKLFF
TGTGCCACGGCCGGGACAGGTGATGAAAAACTGTTTTTT
>.|.|TRBV2|TRBJ2-3
CASSPPFTDTQYF
TGTGCCAGCAGCCCCCCCTTCACAGATACGCAGTATTTT
>.|TRBD1|TRBV5-1|TRBJ2-5
CASSPAGGQGPETQYF
TGCGCCAGCAGCCCCGCAGGAGGACAGGGACCAGAGACCCAGTACTTC
>.|.|TRBV30|TRBJ1-1
CAWSDRANTEAFF
TGTGCCTGGAGTGACAGGGCGAACACTGAAGCTTTCTTT
>.|.|TRBV20-1|TRBJ2-5
CSILVGETQYF
TGCAGTATTCTAGTCGGAGAGACCCAGTACTTC
>.|.|TRBV5-1|TRBJ2-3
CASSLPSLVGADTQYF
TGCGCCAGCAGCTTGCCAAGCCTGGTCGGGGCAGATACGCAGTATTTT
>.|TRBD1|TRBV28|TRBJ1-2
CASSLSGTAYGYTF
TGTGCCAGCAGTTTATCGGGGACAGCCTATGGCTACACCTTC
>.|.|TRBV29-1|TRBJ2-5
CSVQQSPQETQYF
TGCAGCGTTCAACAGTCCCCCCAAGAGACCCAGTACTTC
>.|TRBD2|TRBV28|TRBJ2-7
CASSPTSGSYEQYF
TGTGCCAGCAGCCCGACTAGCGGATCCTACGAGCAGTACTTC
>.|.|TRBV2|TRBJ2-3
CASSSGLNTDTQYF
TGTGCCAGCTCCTCCGGACTAAACACAGATACGCAGTATTTT
>.|.|TRBV6-5|TRBJ2-7
CASSYSRQGGYEQYF
TGTGCCAGCAGTTACTCTAGGCAGGGGGGCTACGAGCAGTACTTC
>.|.|TRBV7-8|TRBJ1-6
CASSLGLWRGSSYNSPLHF
TGTGCCAGCAGCTTAGGCTTGTGGCGGGGGAGCTCCTATAATTCACCCCTCCACTTT
>.|TRBD2|TRBV9|TRBJ2-1
CASDSGGLYNEQFF
TGTGCCAGCGATAGCGGGGGGCTCTACAATGAGCAGTTCTTC
>.|TRBD2|TRBV7-3|TRBJ2-1
CASGTSGYSEQFF
TGTGCCAGCGGGACTAGCGGTTATTCTGAGCAGTTCTTC
>.|TRBD2|TRBV4-1|TRBJ2-5
CASSQGTSGRSETQYF
TGCGCCAGCAGCCAAGGGACTAGCGGGAGGTCAGAGACCCAGTACTTC
>.|TRBD1|TRBV14|TRBJ2-6
CASSLPPRGQSGANVLTF
TGTGCCAGCAGCCTTCCTCCCCGGGGACAGTCCGGGGCCAACGTCCTGACTTTC
>.|TRBD1|TRBV5-6|TRBJ2-7
CASSPLIRQGAIDEQYF
TGTGCCAGCAGCCCCCTCATTCGACAGGGGGCTATCGACGAGCAGTACTTC
>.|TRBD1|TRBV5-5|TRBJ2-7
CASNPGQGAYEQYF
TGTGCCAGCAACCCGGGACAGGGGGCCTACGAGCAGTACTTC
>.|.|TRBV9|TRBJ2-1
CASSVLSGEGNEQFF
TGTGCCAGCAGCGTCCTCTCAGGGGAGGGCAATGAGCAGTTCTTC
>.|.|TRBV5-1|TRBJ1-3
CASSPEGGSGNTIYF
TGCGCCAGCAGCCCGGAAGGGGGCTCTGGAAACACCATATATTTT
>.|TRBD1|TRBV5-1|TRBJ2-1
CASSPDRTIYNEQFF
TGCGCCAGCAGCCCGGACAGGACAATCTACAATGAGCAGTTCTTC
>.|TRBD1|TRBV30|TRBJ2-3
CAWSPTGPTDTQYF
TGTGCCTGGAGTCCGACAGGGCCCACAGATACGCAGTATTTT
>.|.|TRBV10-3|TRBJ2-7
CAISEAPRATGLLYEQYF
TGTGCCATCAGTGAAGCCCCGAGGGCTACGGGACTCCTTTACGAGCAGTACTTC
>.|.|TRBV27|TRBJ2-2
CASSLLEIGNTGELFF
TGTGCCAGCAGTTTGTTAGAGATTGGGAACACCGGGGAGCTGTTTTTT
>.|.|TRBV29-1|TRBJ2-5
CSGIPGLVPETQYF
TGCAGCGGTATACCGGGACTCGTGCCAGAGACCCAGTACTTC
>.|TRBD1|TRBV14|TRBJ1-4
CASSLSGQGGTNEKLFF
TGTGCCAGCAGCCTCTCAGGACAGGGAGGGACTAATGAAAAACTGTTTTTT
>.|TRBD1|TRBV18|TRBJ1-6
CASSPQQGAKNSPLHF
TGTGCCAGCTCACCCCAACAGGGGGCCAAGAATTCACCCCTCCACTTT
>few|.|TRBV13|TRBJ2-5
CASSPAANQETQYF
TGTGCCAGCAGCCCCGCCGCGAACCAAGAGACCCAGTACTTC
>.|TRBD2|TRBV7-8|TRBJ2-3
CASRKTSGGATDTQYF
TGTGCCAGCAGGAAAACTAGCGGGGGGGCGACAGATACGCAGTATTTT
>once|.|TRBV9|TRBJ2-3
CASSVARSRLVDTQYF
TGTGCCAGCAGCGTAGCACGGTCCCGACTTGTGGATACGCAGTATTTT
>.|TRBD1|TRBV6-1|TRBJ2-7
CASRIQGASYEQYF
TGTGCCAGCAGAATTCAGGGGGCGTCCTACGAGCAGTACTTC
>.|.|TRBV6-6|TRBJ1-2
CASSYWAGDGYTF
TGTGCCAGCAGTTATTGGGCGGGGGATGGCTACACCTTC
>.|TRBD1|TRBV7-2|TRBJ2-7
CASSLRGTGASYEQYF
TGTGCCAGCAGCTTAAGGGGGACAGGGGCCTCCTACGAGCAGTACTTC
>.|TRBD2|TRBV5-1|TRBJ2-1
CASSEASGIGQFF
TGCGCCAGCAGCGAGGCAAGCGGGATCGGGCAGTTCTTC
>.|TRBD1|TRBV5-1|TRBJ2-5
CASSLGDRGPQETQYF
TGCGCCAGCAGCTTGGGGGACAGGGGGCCCCAAGAGACCCAGTACTTC
>.|.|TRBV28|TRBJ1-4
CASTSGISKLFF
TGCGCCAGCACCTCCGGGATATCAAAACTGTTTTTT
>once|.|TRBV11-2|TRBJ1-3
CASRNTYRDGNTIYF
TGTGCCAGCAGGAACACCTACAGGGATGGAAACACCATATATTTT
>.|.|TRBV5-4|TRBJ2-5
CASSRGKETQYF
TGTGCCAGCAGCCGGGGGAAAGAGACCCAGTACTTC
>.|TRBD1|TRBV7-8|TRBJ1-2
CASSFQSTGGLFSGYTF
TGTGCCAGCAGCTTTCAATCTACAGGGGGCCTGTTTAGTGGCTACACCTTC
>.|.|TRBV11-2|TRBJ2-7
CASSFLSYEQYF
TGTGCCAGCAGCTTCCTCTCCTACGAGCAGTACTTC
>.|TRBD2|TRBV6-1|TRBJ2-3
CASNKEASGDTQYF
TGTGCCAGCAACAAAGAGGCTAGCGGGGATACGCAGTATTTT
>.|TRBD2|TRBV6-6|TRBJ2-1
CSSGGALEQFF
TGTTCTAGCGGGGGGGCCCTTGAGCAGTTCTTC
>.|TRBD1|TRBV5-1|TRBJ1-3
CASSWGTGERNTIYF
TGCGCCAGCAGCTGGGGGACAGGGGAACGAAACACCATATATTTT
>once|.|TRBV5-6|TRBJ2-7
CASSFGEEQYF
TGTGCCAGCAGCTTCGGGGAAGAGCAGTACTTC